Reported below is one T cell receptor (beta chain). Its cognate antigen is unknown. These data originate in a study of pediatric ulcerative colitis. Overall study findings and caveats: Compared with controls, ulcerative colitis showed greater blood-rectum clone sharing. No controls had the two rectal clonotypes shared by ulcerative colitis patients. Acute severe colitis showed lower rectal diversity from clonal expansions.

The V segment lost 6 bases and the J segment 3 bases; nucleotides outside the gene matches: 11. The V gene's germline CDR1 is SGHRS and CDR2 YFSETQ. The CDR3 sequence is 16 residues long. Colonoscopy and blood draw happened at the same time. Clones were read by immunoSEQ multiplex PCR, and TCRdb kept only the in-frame ones, dropping some. The sample gives about 60,000 clones, 80% to 90% of which show up once; about 1.5% is in the top ten. The chain combines TRBV5-1 with TRBJ2-1; 8 nucleotides agree with TRBD2. This receptor was obtained from a boy aged 10-17 years who was a control in a study of pediatric ulcerative colitis. Sequenced: blood. The CDR3 reads CASIHREGLSYNEQFF. CDR3 coding DNA: TGCGCCAGCATCCATCGGGAGGGCCTAAGCTACAATGAGCAGTTCTTC.